The 17 T cell receptor beta chains in this list originate from one sample, sequenced in a study of cytomegalovirus exposure and HLA in healthy donors. The PCR ran on 60 Vbeta and 13 Jbeta primers. Generated by immunoSEQ multiplex PCR, the TCRdb table keeps only in-frame clones and is missing some. The sample consists of 90,000 to 130,000 clones, roughly 73% of them appearing once. The specimen was PBMCs. These receptor sequences come from a woman between 25 and 40 years old in good health and CMV-seronegative.

This clone turned up a few times. The chain links TRBV4-2 to TRBJ1-3; D possibly corresponds to TRBD1 (6 bases). Germline assignment: CDR1 LGHNA and CDR2 YNFKEQ. The CDR3 extends over 14 amino acids. The V end was cut by 8 bases, the J end by 0 bases, with 11 bases between. The CDR3: CASRPGVSGNTIYF. In nucleotides, the CDR3 is TGTGCCAGCCGACCAGGGGTCTCTGGAAACACCATATATTTT.

The chain carries TRBV7-2 and TRBJ1-2, with D unclear. Deletions cut 2 bases from V and 4 bases from J, with 8 bases between. Germline loops: CDR1 SGHTA, CDR2 FQGNSA. This CDR3 comprises 13 residues. Here the CDR3 reads CASSLSVSYGYTF. CDR3 nucleotide sequence: TGTGCCAGCAGCTTAAGCGTATCCTATGGCTACACCTTC.

The genes are TRBV4-1 and TRBJ2-7, with 8 bases matching TRBD1. CDR3 length equals 14 residues. Trimming cost V 3 bases and J 4 bases; bases outside gene matches: 5. From germline, CDR1 is MGHRA and CDR2 YSYEKL. CDR3 amino acids: CASSHGTGYYEQYF. The CDR3 nucleotides are TGCGCCAGCAGCCATGGGACAGGATATTACGAGCAGTACTTC.

This chain uses TRBV7-9 with TRBJ1-1; D is perhaps TRBD1 (6 bases). The germline V and J ends were trimmed by 5 bases and 10 bases, with 14 bases remaining between them. Germline loops: CDR1 SEHNR, CDR2 FQNEAQ (reference sequence). There are 12 residues in the CDR3. The CDR3, as DNA: TGTGCCAGCAGCCCCACGCAGGGGCGAGCTTTCTTT. Its translation is CASSPTQGRAFF.

The chain uses TRBV6-5 and TRBJ2-5; D not resolved. This CDR3 has 13 amino acids. V was trimmed by 2 bases and J by 4 bases, leaving 8 bases between them. Germline V lookup: CDR1 MNHEY, CDR2 SVGAGI. This chain's CDR3 is CASSYGQVETQYF. The CDR3 nucleotides read TGTGCCAGCAGTTACGGGCAGGTAGAGACCCAGTACTTC.

This clone was detected only a few times. V is TRBV15 and J is TRBJ1-1; a possible D gene is TRBD1 (5 bases). This CDR3 contains 15 residues. Trimming pared 0 bases from V and 6 bases from J, leaving 14 bases between. The V gene's germline CDR1 is LNHNV and CDR2 YYDKDF (reference sequence). DNA for the CDR3: TGTGCCACCAGCAGAGATCTGGGGAGGGGTGCTGAAGCTTTCTTT. Protein: CATSRDLGRGAEAFF.

This clone was observed a few times. The chain links TRBV15 to TRBJ1-1; D is unresolved. This CDR3 is 11 amino acids long. V was clipped by 6 bases and J by 4 bases, with 6 bases between them. Per the germline V gene, CDR1 is LNHNV and CDR2 is YYDKDF (reference sequence). CDR3 in DNA: TGTGCCACCAGAAAGAGCACTGAAGCTTTCTTT. It specifies CATRKSTEAFF.

The V call is TRBV9, the J call TRBJ1-2, with D tentatively TRBD1 (6 bases). Looked up from germline, CDR1 is SGDLS and CDR2 is YYNGEE. CDR3 size: 15 residues. V lost 0 bases and J lost 0, with 9 bases in between. As DNA, the CDR3 is TGTGCCAGCAGCGTAGCTACAGGGTCTAACTATGGCTACACCTTC. Its protein is CASSVATGSNYGYTF.

V is TRBV2 and J is TRBJ2-2; 10 bases match TRBD2. Germline values: CDR1 SNHLY, CDR2 FYNNEI. Losses at the gene ends were 5 bases for V and 6 bases for J; bases not matched to a gene: 3. The CDR3 contains 14 residues. CDR3 sequence (DNA): TGTGCCAGCAGTAGCGGGAGGGTCTCCGGGGAGCTGTTTTTT. Translated, it gives CASSSGRVSGELFF.

The gene calls are TRBV5-8 and TRBJ1-5, with D possibly being TRBD1 (6 bases). Germline V gene sequence: CDR1 SGHTS, CDR2 YDEGEE. The V end lost 5 bases, the J end lost 5 bases, and 17 bases lay between the germline ends. The CDR3 extends over 15 amino acids. Here the CDR3 DNA reads TGTGCCAGCAGTCTACAGGGTTTTACGGATCAGCCCCAGCATTTT. The encoded protein is CASSLQGFTDQPQHF.

The sample holds one count of this clone. DNA for the CDR3: TGCGCCAGCAGCAAACGAATCCAGGGGTTTACCGGGGAGCTGTTTTTT. It yields the protein CASSKRIQGFTGELFF. The chain links TRBV5-1 to TRBJ2-2; possible D gene TRBD1, 6 bases. The CDR3 runs 16 residues. V was shortened by 4 bases and J by 5 bases, with 18 bases between the two germline ends. Germline CDR1 SGHRS, CDR2 YFSETQ.

The chain is built from TRBV2 and TRBJ2-3; D is unclear. The CDR3 is 13 amino acids. Germline CDR1 SNHLY, CDR2 FYNNEI. The V end was cut by 6 bases, the J end by 3 bases, with 10 bases between. The CDR3 loop reads CASRERATDTQYF. The CDR3 bases are TGTGCCAGCAGAGAGCGCGCGACAGATACGCAGTATTTT.

The rearrangement uses TRBV28 and TRBJ1-1, with D unclear. The CDR3 contains 12 residues. Trimming cost V 3 bases and J 4 bases, with 6 bases left between them. Germline V lookup: CDR1 MDHEN, CDR2 SYDVKM. The CDR3 bases are TGTGCCAGCAGTTTTAGCAGCACTGAAGCTTTCTTT. It is translated as CASSFSSTEAFF.

This clone has just a few counts. This sequence joins TRBV5-5 and TRBJ1-1; 8 bases agree with TRBD1. V shed 5 bases and J 4 bases; nucleotides not matched to a gene: 4. Germline V gene sequence: CDR1 SGHKS, CDR2 YYEKEE (reference sequence). The CDR3 extends over 13 amino acids. For the CDR3, the DNA is TGTGCCAGCAGATGGACAGGGAGCACTGAAGCTTTCTTT. It yields the protein CASRWTGSTEAFF.

In its sample, this clone was seen a few times. The chain combines TRBV6-5 with TRBJ1-2; perhaps TRBD1 as D (6 bases). The CDR3 sequence is 13 residues long. Between the trimmed V and J ends, which lost 6 bases and 4 bases, there was a span of 12 bases. Germline lookup yields CDR1 MNHEY and CDR2 SVGAGI. As DNA, the CDR3 is TGTGCCAGCAGCCGTACAGGGCTCTATGGCTACACCTTC. Its translation: CASSRTGLYGYTF.

The chain uses TRBV6-1 and TRBJ1-1; D might be TRBD1 (5 bases). Germline-derived CDR1 and CDR2 are MNHNS and SASEGT. The CDR3 is 13 amino acids. The CDR3 coding sequence is TGTGGAGTGGGGCAGGCCATTTACACTGAAGCTTTCTTT. Translating it yields CGVGQAIYTEAFF.

This clone was detected a few times. The chain couples TRBV7-6 to TRBJ1-2; D is uncertain. Germline values: CDR1 SGHVS, CDR2 FNYEAQ. V was shortened by 5 bases and J by 0 bases, with 19 bases between the two germline ends. The CDR3 loop spans 17 amino acids. CDR3 region: CASSRDAAGVPNYGYTF. The CDR3 DNA sequence: TGTGCCAGCAGCCGAGACGCCGCCGGGGTCCCTAACTATGGCTACACCTTC.